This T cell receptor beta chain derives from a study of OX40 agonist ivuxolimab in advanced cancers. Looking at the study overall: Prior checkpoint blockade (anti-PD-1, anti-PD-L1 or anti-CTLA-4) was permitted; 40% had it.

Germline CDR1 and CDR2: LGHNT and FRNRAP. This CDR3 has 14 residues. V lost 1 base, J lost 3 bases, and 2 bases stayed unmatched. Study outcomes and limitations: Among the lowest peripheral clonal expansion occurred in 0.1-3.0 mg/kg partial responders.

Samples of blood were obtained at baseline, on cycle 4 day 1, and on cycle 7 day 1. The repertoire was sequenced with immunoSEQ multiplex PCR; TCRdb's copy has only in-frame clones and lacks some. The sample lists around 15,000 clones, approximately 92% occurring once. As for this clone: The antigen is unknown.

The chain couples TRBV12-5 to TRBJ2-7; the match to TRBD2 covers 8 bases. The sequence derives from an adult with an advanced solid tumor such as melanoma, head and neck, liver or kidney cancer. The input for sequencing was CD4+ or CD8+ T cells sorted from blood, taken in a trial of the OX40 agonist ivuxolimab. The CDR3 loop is CASGLAAGGYEQYF. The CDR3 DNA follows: TGTGCTAGTGGTTTGGCGGCGGGAGGCTACGAGCAGTACTTC.